The entry below gives a single T cell receptor (beta chain) sequence along with its context. This entry belongs to a study of control samples from healthy donors and cancer patients. The table came from immunoSEQ multiplex PCR; TCRdb's copy has only in-frame clones and leaves some out. The sample lists some 64,000 clones, more than 75% occurring once. Germline CDR1 and CDR2: SGHNT and YENEEA. Germline trimming cut 4 bases from V and 4 bases from J; bases unmatched to any gene: 9. CDR3 size: 16 residues. The V call is TRBV11-3, the J call TRBJ2-2; 7 nucleotides agree with TRBD2. The receptor was derived from a woman between 45 and 65 years old with head and neck cancer. The sequencing sample was made of PBMCs. The CDR3 reads CASSSTGPGGTGELFF. The CDR3 DNA reads TGTGCCAGCAGCTCAACTGGGCCGGGGGGCACCGGGGAGCTGTTTTTT.